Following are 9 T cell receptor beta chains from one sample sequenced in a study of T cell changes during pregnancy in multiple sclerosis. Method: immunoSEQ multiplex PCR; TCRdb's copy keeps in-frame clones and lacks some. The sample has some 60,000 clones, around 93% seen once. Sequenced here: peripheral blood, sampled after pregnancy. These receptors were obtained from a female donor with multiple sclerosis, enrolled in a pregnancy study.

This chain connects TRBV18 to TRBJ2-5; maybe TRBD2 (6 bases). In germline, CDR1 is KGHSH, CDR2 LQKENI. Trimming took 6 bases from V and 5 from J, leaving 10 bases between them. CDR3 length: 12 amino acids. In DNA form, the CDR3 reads TGTGCCAGCTCGCGGGACTTCGAGACCCAGTACTTC. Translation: CASSRDFETQYF. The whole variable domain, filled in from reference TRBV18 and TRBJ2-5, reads NAGVMQNPRHLVRRRGQEARLRCSPMKGHSHVYWYRQLPEEGLKFMVYLQKENIIDESGMPKERFSAEFPKEGPSILRIQQVVRGDSAAYFCASSRDFETQYFGPGTRLLVL.

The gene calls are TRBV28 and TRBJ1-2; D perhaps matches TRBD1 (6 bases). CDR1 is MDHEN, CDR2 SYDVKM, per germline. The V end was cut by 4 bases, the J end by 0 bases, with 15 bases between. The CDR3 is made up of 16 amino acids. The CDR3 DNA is TGTGCCAGCAGTTCTACCTCCGGGACATCTAACTATGGCTACACCTTC. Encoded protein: CASSSTSGTSNYGYTF.

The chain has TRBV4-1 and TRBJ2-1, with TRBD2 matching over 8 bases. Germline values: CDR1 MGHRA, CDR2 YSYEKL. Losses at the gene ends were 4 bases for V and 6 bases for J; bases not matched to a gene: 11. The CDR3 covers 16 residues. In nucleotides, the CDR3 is TGCGCCAGCAGCCCAGCCCCCGGGACTAGTACCAATGAGCAGTTCTTC. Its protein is CASSPAPGTSTNEQFF.

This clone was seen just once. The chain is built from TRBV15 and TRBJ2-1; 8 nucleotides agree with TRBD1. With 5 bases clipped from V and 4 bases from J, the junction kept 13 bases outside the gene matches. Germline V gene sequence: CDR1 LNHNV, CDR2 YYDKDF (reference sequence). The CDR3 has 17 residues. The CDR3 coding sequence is TGTGCCACCAGCCGAGGACACGGACAGGGCCTATACAATGAGCAGTTCTTC. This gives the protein CATSRGHGQGLYNEQFF.

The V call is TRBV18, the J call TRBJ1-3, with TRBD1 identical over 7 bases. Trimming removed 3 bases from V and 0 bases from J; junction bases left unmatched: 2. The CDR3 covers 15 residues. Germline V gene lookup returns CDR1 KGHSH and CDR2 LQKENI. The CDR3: CASSPDRVSGNTIYF. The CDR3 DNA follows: TGTGCCAGCTCACCCGACAGGGTCTCTGGAAACACCATATATTTT.

CDR3 in amino acids: CASGSQAQNEQFF. The CDR3 DNA is TGTGCCAGCGGGTCCCAGGCCCAGAATGAGCAGTTCTTC. V usage is TRBV27 and J usage is TRBJ2-1; D not certain. The CDR3 totals 13 residues. V was clipped by 8 bases and J by 7 bases, with 15 bases between them. Germline CDR1 is MNHEY and CDR2 is SMNVEV (reference sequence).

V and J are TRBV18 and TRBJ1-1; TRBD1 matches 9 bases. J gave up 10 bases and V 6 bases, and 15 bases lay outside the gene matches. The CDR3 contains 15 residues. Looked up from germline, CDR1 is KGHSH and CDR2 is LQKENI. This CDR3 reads CASSTIRDRAGGAFF. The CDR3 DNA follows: TGTGCCAGCTCGACCATCCGGGACAGGGCCGGCGGAGCTTTCTTT.

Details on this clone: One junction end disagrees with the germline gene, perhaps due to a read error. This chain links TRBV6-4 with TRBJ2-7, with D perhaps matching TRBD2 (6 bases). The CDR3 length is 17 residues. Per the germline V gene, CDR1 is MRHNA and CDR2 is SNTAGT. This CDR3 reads CASRDFGGSPGSYEQYF. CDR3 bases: TGTGCCAGCAGGGACTTTGGAGGGAGTCCCGGGTCCTACGAGCAGTACTTC.

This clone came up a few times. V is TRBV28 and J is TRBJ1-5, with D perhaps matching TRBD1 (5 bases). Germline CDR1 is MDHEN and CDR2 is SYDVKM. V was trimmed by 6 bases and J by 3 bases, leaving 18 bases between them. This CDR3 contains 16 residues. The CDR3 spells CASSPMGWGDNQPQHF. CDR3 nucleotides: TGTGCCAGCAGCCCCATGGGATGGGGGGACAATCAGCCCCAGCATTTT.